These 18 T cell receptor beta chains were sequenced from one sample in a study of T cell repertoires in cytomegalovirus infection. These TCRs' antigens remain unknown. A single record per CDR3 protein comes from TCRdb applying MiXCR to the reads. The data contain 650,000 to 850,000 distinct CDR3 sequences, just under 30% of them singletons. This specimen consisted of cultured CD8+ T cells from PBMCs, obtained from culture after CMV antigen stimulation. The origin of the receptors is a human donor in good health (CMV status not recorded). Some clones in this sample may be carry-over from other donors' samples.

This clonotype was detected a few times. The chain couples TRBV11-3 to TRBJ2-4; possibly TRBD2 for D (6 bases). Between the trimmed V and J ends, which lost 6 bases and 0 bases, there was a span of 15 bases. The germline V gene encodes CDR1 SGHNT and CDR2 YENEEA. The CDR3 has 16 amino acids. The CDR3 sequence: CASRAGGEEAKNIQYF. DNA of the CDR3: TGTGCCAGCAGGGCCGGAGGGGAGGAAGCCAAAAACATTCAGTACTTC.

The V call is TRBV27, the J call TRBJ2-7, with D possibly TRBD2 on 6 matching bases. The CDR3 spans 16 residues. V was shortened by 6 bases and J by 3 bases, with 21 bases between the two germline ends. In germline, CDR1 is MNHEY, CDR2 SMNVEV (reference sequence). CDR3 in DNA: TGTGCCAGCAGCCCAATCGGGACTCCAAGTGGCTACGAGCAGTACTTC. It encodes CASSPIGTPSGYEQYF.

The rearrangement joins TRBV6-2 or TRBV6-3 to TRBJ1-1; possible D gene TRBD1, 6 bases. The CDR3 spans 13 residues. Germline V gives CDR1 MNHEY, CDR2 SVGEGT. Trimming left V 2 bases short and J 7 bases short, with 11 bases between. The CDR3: CASSYGGGGEAFF. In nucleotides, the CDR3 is TGTGCCAGCAGTTACGGGGGCGGTGGTGAAGCTTTCTTT.

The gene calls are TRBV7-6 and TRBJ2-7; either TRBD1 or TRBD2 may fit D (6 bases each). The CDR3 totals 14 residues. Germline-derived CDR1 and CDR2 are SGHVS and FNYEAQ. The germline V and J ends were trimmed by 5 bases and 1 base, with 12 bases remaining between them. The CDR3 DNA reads TGTGCCAGCAGCGGGGGGACACAGTCCTACGAGCAGTACTTC. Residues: CASSGGTQSYEQYF.

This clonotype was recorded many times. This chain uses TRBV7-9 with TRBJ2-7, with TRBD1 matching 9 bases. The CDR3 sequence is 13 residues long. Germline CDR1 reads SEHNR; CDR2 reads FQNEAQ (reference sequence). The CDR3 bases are TGTGCCAGCAGCTTCAACCTGGCGACAGGGGGTAACGTC. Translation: CASSFNLATGGNV.

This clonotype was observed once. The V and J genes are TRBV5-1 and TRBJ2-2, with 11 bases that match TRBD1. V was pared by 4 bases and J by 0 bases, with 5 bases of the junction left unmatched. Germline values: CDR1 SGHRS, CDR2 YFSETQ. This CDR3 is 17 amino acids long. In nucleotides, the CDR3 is TGCGCCAGCAGCGACTGGACAGGGGGCACGAACACCGGGGAGCTGTTTTTT. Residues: CASSDWTGGTNTGELFF.

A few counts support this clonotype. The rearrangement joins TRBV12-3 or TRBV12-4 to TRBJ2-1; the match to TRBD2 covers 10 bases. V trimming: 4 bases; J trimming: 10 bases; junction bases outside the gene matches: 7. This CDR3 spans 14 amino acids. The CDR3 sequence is CASSYPLAGVEQFF. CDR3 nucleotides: TGTGCCAGCAGTTATCCTCTAGCGGGGGTGGAGCAGTTCTTC.

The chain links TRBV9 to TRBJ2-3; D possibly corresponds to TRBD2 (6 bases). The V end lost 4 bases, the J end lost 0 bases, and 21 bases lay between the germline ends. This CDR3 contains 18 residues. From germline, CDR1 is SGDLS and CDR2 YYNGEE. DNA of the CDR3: TGTGCCAGCAGCCGGAGGGCGGGGTACGAACCTAGCACAGATACGCAGTATTTT. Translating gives CASSRRAGYEPSTDTQYF. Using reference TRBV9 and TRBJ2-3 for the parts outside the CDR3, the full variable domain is DSGVTQTPKHLITATGQRVTLRCSPRSGDLSVYWYQQSLDQGLQFLIQYYNGEERAKGNILERFSAQQFPDLHSELNLSSLELGDSALYFCASSRRAGYEPSTDTQYFGPGTRLTVL.

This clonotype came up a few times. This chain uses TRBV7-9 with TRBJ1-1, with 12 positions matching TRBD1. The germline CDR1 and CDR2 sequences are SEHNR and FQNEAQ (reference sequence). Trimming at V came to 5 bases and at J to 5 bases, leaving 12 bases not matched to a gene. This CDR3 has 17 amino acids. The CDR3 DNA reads TGTGCCAGCAGCGGAGGGGGGGACAGGGGGCGCCGGACTGAAGCTTTCTTT. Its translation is CASSGGGDRGRRTEAFF.

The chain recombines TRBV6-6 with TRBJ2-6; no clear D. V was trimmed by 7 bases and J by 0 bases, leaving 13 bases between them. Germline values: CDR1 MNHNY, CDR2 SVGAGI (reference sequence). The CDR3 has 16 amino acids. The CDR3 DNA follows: TGTGCCAGCACCTCGTTCGTGGTCTCTGGGGCCAACGTCCTGACTTTC. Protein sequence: CASTSFVVSGANVLTF.

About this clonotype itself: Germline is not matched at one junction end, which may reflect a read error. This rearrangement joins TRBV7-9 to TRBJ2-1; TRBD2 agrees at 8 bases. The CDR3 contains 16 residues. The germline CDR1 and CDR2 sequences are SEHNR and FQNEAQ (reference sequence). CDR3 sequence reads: CASSLGTSGTYNEQCF. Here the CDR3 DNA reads TGTGCCAGCAGCTTAGGAACTAGCGGAACCTACAATGAGCAGTGCTTC.

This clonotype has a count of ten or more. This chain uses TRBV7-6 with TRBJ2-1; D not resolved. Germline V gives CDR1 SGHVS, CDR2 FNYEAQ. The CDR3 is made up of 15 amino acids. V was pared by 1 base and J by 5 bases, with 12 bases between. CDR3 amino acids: CASSLGPGTNNEQFF. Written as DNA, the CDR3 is TGTGCCAGCAGCTTAGGGCCAGGAACCAACAATGAGCAGTTCTTC.

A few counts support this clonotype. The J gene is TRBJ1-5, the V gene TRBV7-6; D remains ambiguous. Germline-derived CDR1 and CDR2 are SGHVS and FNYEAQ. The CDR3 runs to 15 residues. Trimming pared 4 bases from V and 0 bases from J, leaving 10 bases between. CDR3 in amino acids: CASSSTLNSNQPQHF. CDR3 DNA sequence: TGTGCCAGCAGCTCTACCCTGAATAGCAATCAGCCCCAGCATTTT. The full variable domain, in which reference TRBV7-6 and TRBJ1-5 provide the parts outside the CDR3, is GAGVSQSPRYKVTKRGQDVALRCDPISGHVSLYWYRQALGQGPEFLTYFNYEAQQDKSGLPNDRFSAERPEGSISTLTIQRTEQRDSAMYRCASSSTLNSNQPQHFGDGTRLSIL.

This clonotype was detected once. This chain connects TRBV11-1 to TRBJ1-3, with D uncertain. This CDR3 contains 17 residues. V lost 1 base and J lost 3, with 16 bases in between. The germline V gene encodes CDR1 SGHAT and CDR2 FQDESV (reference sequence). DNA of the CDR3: TGTGCCAGCAGCTTAGAGATCAACACCCTGATTGGAAACACCATATATTTT. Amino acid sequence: CASSLEINTLIGNTIYF.

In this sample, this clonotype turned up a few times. The CDR3 here is CASSPSGEELGYTF. The DNA for the CDR3 is TGCGCCAGCAGCCCGAGCGGGGAGGAACTTGGCTACACCTTC. V usage is TRBV4-3 and J usage is TRBJ1-2; D ambiguous. The germline CDR1 and CDR2 sequences are LGHNA and YSLEER. Trimming shortened V by 4 bases and J by 7 bases, and 16 bases separated the two germline ends. This CDR3 spans 14 amino acids.

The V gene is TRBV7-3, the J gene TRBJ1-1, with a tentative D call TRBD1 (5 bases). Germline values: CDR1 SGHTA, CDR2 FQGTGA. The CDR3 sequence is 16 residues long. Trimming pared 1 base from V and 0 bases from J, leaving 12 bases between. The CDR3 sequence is CASSLKAQGMNTEAFF. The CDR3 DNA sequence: TGTGCCAGCAGCTTAAAAGCTCAGGGAATGAACACTGAAGCTTTCTTT.

DNA of the CDR3: TGCAGTGCTAGAGGCTTTGCCGAGAACACCGGGGAGCTGTTTTTT. Translated: CSARGFAENTGELFF. The chain links TRBV20-1 to TRBJ2-2, with D unresolved. The length of the CDR3 is 15 residues. V was trimmed by 1 base and J by 1 base, leaving 10 bases between them. Germline CDR1 and CDR2: DFQATT and SNEGSKA (reference sequence).

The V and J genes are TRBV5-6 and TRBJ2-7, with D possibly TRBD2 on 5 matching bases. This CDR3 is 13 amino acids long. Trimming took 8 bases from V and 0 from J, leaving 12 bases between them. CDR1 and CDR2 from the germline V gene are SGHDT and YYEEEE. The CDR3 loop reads CASARGTSYEQYF. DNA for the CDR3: TGTGCCAGTGCACGGGGAACCTCCTACGAGCAGTACTTC.